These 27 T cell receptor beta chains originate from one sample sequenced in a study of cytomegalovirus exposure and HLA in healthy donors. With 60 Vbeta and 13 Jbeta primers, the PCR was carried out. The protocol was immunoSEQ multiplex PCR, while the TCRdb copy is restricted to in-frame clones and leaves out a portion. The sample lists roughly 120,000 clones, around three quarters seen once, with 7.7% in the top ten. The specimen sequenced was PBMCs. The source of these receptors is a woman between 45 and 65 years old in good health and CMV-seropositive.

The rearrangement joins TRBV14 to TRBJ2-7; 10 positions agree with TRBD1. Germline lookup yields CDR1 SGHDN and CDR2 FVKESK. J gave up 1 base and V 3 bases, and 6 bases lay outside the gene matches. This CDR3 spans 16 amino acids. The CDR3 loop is CASSQRQGAESYEQYF. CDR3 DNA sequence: TGTGCCAGCAGCCAGAGACAGGGGGCAGAATCCTACGAGCAGTACTTC.

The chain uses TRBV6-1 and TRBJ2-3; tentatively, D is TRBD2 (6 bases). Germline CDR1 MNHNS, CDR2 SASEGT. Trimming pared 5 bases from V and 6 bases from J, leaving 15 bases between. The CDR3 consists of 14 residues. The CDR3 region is CASSPGDWVDTQYF. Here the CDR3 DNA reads TGTGCCAGCAGTCCTGGGGACTGGGTGGATACGCAGTATTTT.

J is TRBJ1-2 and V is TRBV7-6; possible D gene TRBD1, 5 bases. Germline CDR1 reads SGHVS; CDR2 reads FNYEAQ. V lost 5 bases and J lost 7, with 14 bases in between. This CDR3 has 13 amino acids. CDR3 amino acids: CASSPLGGPGYTF. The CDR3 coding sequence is TGTGCCAGCAGCCCCCTCGGGGGTCCTGGCTACACCTTC.

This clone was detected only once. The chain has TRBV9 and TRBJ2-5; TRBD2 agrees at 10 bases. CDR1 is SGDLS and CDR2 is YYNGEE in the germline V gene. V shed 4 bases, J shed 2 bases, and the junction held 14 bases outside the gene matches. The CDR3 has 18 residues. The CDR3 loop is CASSPLSGGAGWQETQYF. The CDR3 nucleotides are TGTGCCAGCAGCCCACTGAGCGGGGGGGCTGGGTGGCAAGAGACCCAGTACTTC.

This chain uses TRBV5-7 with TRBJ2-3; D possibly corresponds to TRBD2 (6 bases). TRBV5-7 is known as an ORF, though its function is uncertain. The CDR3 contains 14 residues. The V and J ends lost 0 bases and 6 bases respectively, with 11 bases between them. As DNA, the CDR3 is TGTGCCAGCAGCTTGGAGAGGGAGGACGATACGCAGTATTTT. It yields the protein CASSLEREDDTQYF.

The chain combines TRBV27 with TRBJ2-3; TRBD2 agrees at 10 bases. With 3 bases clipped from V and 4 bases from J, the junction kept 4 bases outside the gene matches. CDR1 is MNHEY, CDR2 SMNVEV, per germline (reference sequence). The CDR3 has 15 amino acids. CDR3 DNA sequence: TGTGCCAGCAGTTTGCTTCTAGCGGGAGCAGATACGCAGTATTTT. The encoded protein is CASSLLLAGADTQYF.

CDR3: CAISAPGQGVSGYTF. The CDR3 coding sequence is TGTGCCATCAGTGCGCCGGGACAGGGGGTCTCTGGCTACACCTTC. J is TRBJ1-2 and V is TRBV10-3; 11 bases map to TRBD1. After removal of 4 bases from V and 7 bases from J, the junction contained 8 bases not matched to a gene. The length of the CDR3 is 15 residues. Germline CDR1 reads ENHRY; CDR2 reads SYGVKD.

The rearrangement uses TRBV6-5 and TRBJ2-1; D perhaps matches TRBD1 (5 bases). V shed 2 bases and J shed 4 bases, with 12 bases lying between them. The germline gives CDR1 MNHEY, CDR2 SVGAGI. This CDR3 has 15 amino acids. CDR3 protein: CASSYQTEAYNEQFF. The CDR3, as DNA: TGTGCCAGCAGTTACCAGACAGAAGCTTACAATGAGCAGTTCTTC.

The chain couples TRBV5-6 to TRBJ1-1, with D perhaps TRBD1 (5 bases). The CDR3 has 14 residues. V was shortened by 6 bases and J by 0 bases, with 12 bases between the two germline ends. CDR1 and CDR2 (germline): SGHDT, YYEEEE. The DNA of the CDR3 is TGTGCCAGCAACCGGGGGAGTTTGAACACTGAAGCTTTCTTT. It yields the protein CASNRGSLNTEAFF.

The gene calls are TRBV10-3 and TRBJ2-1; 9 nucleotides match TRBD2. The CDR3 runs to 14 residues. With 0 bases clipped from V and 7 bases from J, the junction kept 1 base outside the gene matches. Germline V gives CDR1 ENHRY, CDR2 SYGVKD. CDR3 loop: CAISESREGNEQFF. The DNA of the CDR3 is TGTGCCATCAGTGAGTCGCGGGAGGGAAATGAGCAGTTCTTC.

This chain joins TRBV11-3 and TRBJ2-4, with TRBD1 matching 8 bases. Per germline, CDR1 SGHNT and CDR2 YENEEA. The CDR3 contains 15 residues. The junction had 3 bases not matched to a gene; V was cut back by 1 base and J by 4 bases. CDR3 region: CASSLGGQGKNIQYF. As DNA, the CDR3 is TGTGCCAGCAGCTTAGGAGGACAGGGAAAAAACATTCAGTACTTC.

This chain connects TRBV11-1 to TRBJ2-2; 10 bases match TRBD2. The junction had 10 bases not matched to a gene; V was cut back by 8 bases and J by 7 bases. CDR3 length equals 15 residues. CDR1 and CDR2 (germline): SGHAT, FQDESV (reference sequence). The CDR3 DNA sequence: TGTGCCAGCGGTAGCGGGAGGCCGCGGGGCGGGGAGCTGTTTTTT. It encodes CASGSGRPRGGELFF.

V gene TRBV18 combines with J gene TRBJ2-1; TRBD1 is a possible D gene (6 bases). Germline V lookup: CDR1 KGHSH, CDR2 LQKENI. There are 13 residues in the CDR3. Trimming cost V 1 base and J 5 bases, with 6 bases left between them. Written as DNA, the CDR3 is TGTGCCAGCTCACCACGACAGGACAATGAGCAGTTCTTC. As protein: CASSPRQDNEQFF. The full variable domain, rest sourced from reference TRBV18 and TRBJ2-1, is NAGVMQNPRHLVRRRGQEARLRCSPMKGHSHVYWYRQLPEEGLKFMVYLQKENIIDESGMPKERFSAEFPKEGPSILRIQQVVRGDSAAYFCASSPRQDNEQFFGPGTRLTVL.

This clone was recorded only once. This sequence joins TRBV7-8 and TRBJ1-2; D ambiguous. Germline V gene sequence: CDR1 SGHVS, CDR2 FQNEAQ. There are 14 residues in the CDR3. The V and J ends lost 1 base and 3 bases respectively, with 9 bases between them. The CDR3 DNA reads TGTGCCAGCAGCTTAGGGGTCGGGGACTATGGCTACACCTTC. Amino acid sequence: CASSLGVGDYGYTF.

The CDR3 DNA reads TGTGCCAGCAGTCGGGACAGTTACTATGGCTACACCTTC. Encoded protein: CASSRDSYYGYTF. The genes are TRBV6-5 and TRBJ1-2, with 7 bases matching TRBD1. J lost 3 bases, V lost 5 bases, and 3 bases had no gene match. CDR3 length equals 13 residues. Germline-derived CDR1 and CDR2 are MNHEY and SVGAGI.

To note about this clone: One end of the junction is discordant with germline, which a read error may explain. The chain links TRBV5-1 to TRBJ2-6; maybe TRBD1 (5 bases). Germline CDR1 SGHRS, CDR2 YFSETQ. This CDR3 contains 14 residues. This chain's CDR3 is CASRRGSGANGLTF. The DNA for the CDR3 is TGCGCCAGCAGGCGAGGCTCTGGGGCCAACGGCCTGACTTTC.

The CDR3 protein is CASSPTGGNQPQHF. The CDR3 nucleotides are TGCGCCAGCAGCCCAACAGGGGGCAATCAGCCCCAGCATTTT. The chain combines TRBV5-1 with TRBJ1-5, with 7 nucleotides matching TRBD1. With V trimmed by 4 bases and J by 2 bases, 3 bases remained unmatched. The V gene's germline CDR1 is SGHRS and CDR2 YFSETQ. CDR3 length: 14 residues.

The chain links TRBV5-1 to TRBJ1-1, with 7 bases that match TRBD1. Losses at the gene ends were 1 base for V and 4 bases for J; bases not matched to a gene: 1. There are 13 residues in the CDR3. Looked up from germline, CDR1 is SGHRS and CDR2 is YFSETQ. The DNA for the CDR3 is TGCGCCAGCAGCTTGACAGGGGCCACTGAAGCTTTCTTT. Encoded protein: CASSLTGATEAFF. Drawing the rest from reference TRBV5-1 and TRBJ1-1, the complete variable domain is KAGVTQTPRYLIKTRGQQVTLSCSPISGHRSVSWYQQTPGQGLQFLFEYFSETQRNKGNFPGRFSGRQFSNSRSEMNVSTLELGDSALYLCASSLTGATEAFFGQGTRLTVV.

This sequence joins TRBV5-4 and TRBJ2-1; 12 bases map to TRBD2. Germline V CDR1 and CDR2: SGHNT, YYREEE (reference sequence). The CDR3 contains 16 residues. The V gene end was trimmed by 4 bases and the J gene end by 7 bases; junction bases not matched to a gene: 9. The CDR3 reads CASSIQTSGSSNEQFF. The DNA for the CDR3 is TGTGCCAGCAGCATTCAGACTAGCGGGAGTTCGAATGAGCAGTTCTTC.

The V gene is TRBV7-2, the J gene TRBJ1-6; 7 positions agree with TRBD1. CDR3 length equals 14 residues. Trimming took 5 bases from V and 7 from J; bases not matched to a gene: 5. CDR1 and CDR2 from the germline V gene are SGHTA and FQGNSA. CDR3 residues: CASSPRQGNSPLHF. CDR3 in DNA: TGTGCCAGCAGCCCAAGACAGGGCAATTCACCCCTCCACTTT.

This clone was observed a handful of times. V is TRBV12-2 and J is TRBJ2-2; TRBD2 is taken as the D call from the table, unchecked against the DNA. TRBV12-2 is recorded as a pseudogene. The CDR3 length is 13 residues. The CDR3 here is CASRIGSTGELFF. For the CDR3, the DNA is TGTGCAAGTCGCATAGGGAGCACCGGGGAGCTGTTTTTT.

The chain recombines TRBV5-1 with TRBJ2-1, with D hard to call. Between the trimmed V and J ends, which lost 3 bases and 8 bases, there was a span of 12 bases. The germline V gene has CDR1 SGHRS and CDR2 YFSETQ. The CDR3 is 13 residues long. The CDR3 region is CASSSYMVDEQFF. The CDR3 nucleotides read TGCGCCAGCAGCTCCTATATGGTAGATGAGCAGTTCTTC. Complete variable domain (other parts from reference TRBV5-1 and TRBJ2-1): KAGVTQTPRYLIKTRGQQVTLSCSPISGHRSVSWYQQTPGQGLQFLFEYFSETQRNKGNFPGRFSGRQFSNSRSEMNVSTLELGDSALYLCASSSYMVDEQFFGPGTRLTVL.

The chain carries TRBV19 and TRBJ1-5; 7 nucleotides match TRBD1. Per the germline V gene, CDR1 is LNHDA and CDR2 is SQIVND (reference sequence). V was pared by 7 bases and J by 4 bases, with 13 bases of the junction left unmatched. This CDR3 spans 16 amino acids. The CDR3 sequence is CASTFTGALGNQPQHF. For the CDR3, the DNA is TGTGCCAGTACCTTTACAGGGGCCCTAGGAAATCAGCCCCAGCATTTT.

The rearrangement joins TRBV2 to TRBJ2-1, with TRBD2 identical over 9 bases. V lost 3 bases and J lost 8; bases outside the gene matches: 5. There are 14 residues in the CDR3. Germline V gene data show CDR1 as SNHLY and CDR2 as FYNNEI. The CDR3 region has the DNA TGTGCCAGCAGTGAGGGACTAGCCATCGATGAGCAGTTCTTC. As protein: CASSEGLAIDEQFF.

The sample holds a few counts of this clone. The CDR3 DNA reads TGTGCCAGCAGTTTATCGATCGCAGGGGGCTATGGCTACACCTTC. This codes for CASSLSIAGGYGYTF. The chain joins TRBV27 to TRBJ1-2, with 7 bases matching TRBD1. Germline values: CDR1 MNHEY, CDR2 SMNVEV (reference sequence). The CDR3 is made up of 15 amino acids. With 0 bases clipped from V and 4 bases from J, the junction kept 5 bases outside the gene matches.

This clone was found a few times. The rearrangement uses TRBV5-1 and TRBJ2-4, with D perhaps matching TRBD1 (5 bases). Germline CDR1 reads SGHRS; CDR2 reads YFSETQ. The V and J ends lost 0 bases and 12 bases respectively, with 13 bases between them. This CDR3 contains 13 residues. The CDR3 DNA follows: TGCGCCAGCAGCTTGGTTCAGGGTAGCAGTCAGTACTTC. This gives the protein CASSLVQGSSQYF.

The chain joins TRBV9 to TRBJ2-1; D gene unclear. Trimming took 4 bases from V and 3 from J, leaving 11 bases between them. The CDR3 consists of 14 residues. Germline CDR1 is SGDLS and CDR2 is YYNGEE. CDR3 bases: TGTGCCAGCAGCCCTAGTGGATTCTACAATGAGCAGTTCTTC. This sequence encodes CASSPSGFYNEQFF.